Each of the 3 T cell receptor beta chains below was sequenced from the same sample in a study of CD4 T cells in relation to SARS-CoV-2 and coronaviruses. Before the COVID-19 pandemic, during about 2010-2019, CD4+ T cells were taken from unexposed donors. After about 10 days of culture, CD4+ T cells were isolated. These receptors have no identified antigens. Some clones are missing from TCRdb's copy, which holds only in-frame ones; the method was immunoSEQ multiplex PCR. The sample contains more than 20,000 clones, about 76% of which appear only once. The sequenced sample was CD4+ T cells from PBMCs, cultured in vitro. The receptors stem from a human donor in good health.

This chain joins TRBV2 and TRBJ2-7; the match to TRBD2 covers 12 bases. This CDR3 spans 14 amino acids. Losses at the gene ends were 7 bases for V and 5 bases for J; bases not matched to a gene: 6. Germline lookup yields CDR1 SNHLY and CDR2 FYNNEI. CDR3 in DNA: TGTGCCAGCACCCTAGCGGGGGGGCTCAACGAGCAGTACTTC. Translated: CASTLAGGLNEQYF.

In its sample, this clone is large. This chain uses TRBV10-2 with TRBJ2-7, with 11 bases that match TRBD2. V lost 7 bases to trimming and J lost 5 bases; unmatched junction nucleotides: 7. From germline, CDR1 is WSHSY and CDR2 SAAADI. This CDR3 has 14 amino acids. DNA of the CDR3: TGCGCCAGCACCTTAGCGGGGGGGCCCCACGAGCAGTACTTC. This encodes CASTLAGGPHEQYF.

J is TRBJ2-3 and V is TRBV7-2; maybe TRBD2 (7 bases). This CDR3 has 17 amino acids. The V gene lost 3 bases and the J gene lost 6 bases, with 22 bases spanning the gap. Germline V gives CDR1 SGHTA, CDR2 FQGNSA. CDR3 in amino acids: CASSFSIGGGREDTQYF. CDR3 DNA sequence: TGTGCCAGCAGCTTCAGTATAGGCGGGGGCCGCGAGGATACGCAGTATTTT.